The present T cell receptor beta chain was sequenced within a study of blood T cell repertoires in COVID-19. Study context: Whether acute or convalescent, the COVID-19 samples came from the United States, Italy and Spain.

The method was immunoSEQ multiplex PCR; TCRdb's version includes in-frame clones alone and lacks a portion of them. This table holds 100,000 or so clones, about nine tenths found once. The CDR3 contains 14 residues. V lost 4 bases, J lost 7 bases, and 17 bases lay in between. The germline CDR1 and CDR2 sequences are SGHRS and YFSETQ. Sequencing used peripheral blood. This TCR was sampled from a man aged 60 to 69 with acute or convalescent COVID-19. The J gene is TRBJ1-2, the V gene TRBV5-1, with D possibly TRBD1 on 5 matching bases. The CDR3 nucleotides are TGCGCCAGCAGCCCCCGGGGGGAAGGGTCTGGCTACACCTTC. Protein: CASSPRGEGSGYTF.